One and the same sample provided the 7 T cell receptor beta chains below, sequenced in a study of T cells in Graves' hyperthyroidism and ophthalmopathy. Researchers amplified the TCR beta CDR3 regions from RNA transcripts. During a first-round RT-PCR of the TCR CDR3, the HTBI primer set was used. TCRdb processed the multiplex PCR reads anew with MiXCR; each CDR3 protein has one entry. The repertoire holds about 280,000 distinct CDR3 sequences, with less than 30% as singletons. The sample consisted of blood. Receptor source: a man in his forties with Graves' hyperthyroidism that later progressed to Graves' ophthalmopathy.

This clonotype was seen ten or more times. One junction end does not reproduce the germline sequence, and a read error may be involved. V and J are TRBV27 and TRBJ1-2; D perhaps matches TRBD1 (6 bases). The CDR3 is 17 amino acids. Looked up from germline, CDR1 is MNHEY and CDR2 is SMNVEV (reference sequence). Here the CDR3 reads CASRPRGSTLGNYGYIF. The CDR3 DNA is TGTGCCAGCAGACCCAGGGGAAGCACCCTGGGTAACTATGGCTACATCTTC.

This clonotype appeared many times. The CDR3 region is CASKTSGPSYEQYF. CDR3 DNA: TGCGCCAGCAAAACTAGCGGGCCTTCCTACGAGCAGTACTTC. The chain uses TRBV5-1 and TRBJ2-7; the match to TRBD2 covers 9 bases. This CDR3 region has 14 residues. V trimming: 6 bases; J trimming: 1 base; junction bases outside the gene matches: 5. Germline CDR1 is SGHRS and CDR2 is YFSETQ.

There are many counts of this clonotype. The CDR3, as DNA: TGTGCCAGCAGCGTACGGGAAGACACTGAAGCTTTCTTT. Its translation is CASSVREDTEAFF. This chain joins TRBV9 and TRBJ1-1; D gene uncertain. This CDR3 has 13 amino acids. CDR1 SGDLS and CDR2 YYNGEE come from the germline V gene. The V end lost 1 base, the J end lost 3 bases, and 7 bases lay between the germline ends.

This clonotype was seen ten or more times. The chain links TRBV28 to TRBJ2-4; D gene unclear. The CDR3 runs 10 residues. Germline values: CDR1 MDHEN, CDR2 SYDVKM. Trimming took 10 bases from V and 3 from J, leaving 4 bases between them. This CDR3 reads CAIGKNIQYF. As DNA, the CDR3 is TGTGCCATAGGCAAAAACATTCAGTACTTC.

The chain couples TRBV2 to TRBJ2-7; 7 nucleotides match TRBD1. CDR1 is SNHLY and CDR2 is FYNNEI in the germline V gene. V was clipped by 7 bases and J by 2 bases; unmatched bases: 5. The CDR3 loop spans 13 amino acids. The CDR3 DNA follows: TGTGCCAGCACTAGACAGGGTCCCTACGAGCAGTACTTC. Translating gives CASTRQGPYEQYF.

This clonotype has ten or more counts. The V and J genes are TRBV11-3 and TRBJ1-1; D ambiguous. There are 14 residues in the CDR3. Germline CDR1 is SGHNT and CDR2 is YENEEA. With 1 base removed from V and 6 bases from J, the gap between germline ends came to 12 bases. The DNA of the CDR3 is TGTGCCAGCAGCTTAGGGTCTGGTGGACCTGAAGCTTTCTTT. Amino acid sequence: CASSLGSGGPEAFF. Full variable domain (missing parts from reference TRBV11-3 and TRBJ1-1): EAGVVQSPRYKIIEKKQPVAFWCNPISGHNTLYWYLQNLGQGPELLIRYENEEAVDDSQLPKDRFSAERLKGVDSTLKIQPAELGDSAVYLCASSLGSGGPEAFFGQGTRLTVV.

This clonotype appeared many times. The genes are TRBV11-2 and TRBJ2-1, with 9 bases that match TRBD2. CDR1 is SGHAT and CDR2 is FQNNGV in the germline V gene. CDR3 size: 13 residues. Trimming removed 5 bases from V and 8 bases from J; junction bases left unmatched: 4. CDR3 in amino acids: CASSQGLAYEQFF. DNA of the CDR3: TGTGCCAGCAGCCAGGGACTAGCATATGAGCAGTTCTTC.